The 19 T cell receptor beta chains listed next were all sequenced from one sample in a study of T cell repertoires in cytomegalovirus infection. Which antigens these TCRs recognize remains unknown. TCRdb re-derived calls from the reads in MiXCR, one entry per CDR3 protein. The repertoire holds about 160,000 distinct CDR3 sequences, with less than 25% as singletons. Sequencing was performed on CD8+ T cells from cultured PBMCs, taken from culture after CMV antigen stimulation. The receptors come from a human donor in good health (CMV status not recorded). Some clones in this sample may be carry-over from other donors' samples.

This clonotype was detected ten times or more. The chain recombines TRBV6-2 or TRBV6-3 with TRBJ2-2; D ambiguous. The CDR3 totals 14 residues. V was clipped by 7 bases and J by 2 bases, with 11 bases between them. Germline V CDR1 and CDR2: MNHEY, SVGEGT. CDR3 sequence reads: CASNPTDNTGELFF. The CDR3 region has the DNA TGTGCCAGCAACCCTACCGATAACACCGGGGAGCTGTTTTTT.

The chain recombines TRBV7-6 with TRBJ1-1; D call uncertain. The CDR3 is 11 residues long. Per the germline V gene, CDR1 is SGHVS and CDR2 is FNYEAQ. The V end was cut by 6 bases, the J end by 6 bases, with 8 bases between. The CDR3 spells CASRRHAEAFF. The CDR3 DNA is TGTGCCAGCAGACGACACGCTGAAGCTTTCTTT.

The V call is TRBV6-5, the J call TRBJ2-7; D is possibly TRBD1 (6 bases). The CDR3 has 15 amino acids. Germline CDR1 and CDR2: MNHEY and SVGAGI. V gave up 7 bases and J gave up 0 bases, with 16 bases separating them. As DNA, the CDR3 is TGTGCCAGCATTAACGCTAGGGGGATCTCCTACGAGCAGTACTTC. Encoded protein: CASINARGISYEQYF.

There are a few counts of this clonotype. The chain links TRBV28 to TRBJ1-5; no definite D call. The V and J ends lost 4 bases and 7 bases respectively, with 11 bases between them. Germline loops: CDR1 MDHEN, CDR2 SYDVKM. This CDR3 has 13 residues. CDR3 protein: CASSSMPGQPQHF. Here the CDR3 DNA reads TGTGCCAGCAGTTCTATGCCGGGGCAGCCCCAGCATTTT. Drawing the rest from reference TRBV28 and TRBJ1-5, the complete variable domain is DVKVTQSSRYLVKRTGEKVFLECVQDMDHENMFWYRQDPGLGLRLIYFSYDVKMKEKGDIPEGYSVSREKKERFSLILESASTNQTSMYLCASSSMPGQPQHFGDGTRLSIL.

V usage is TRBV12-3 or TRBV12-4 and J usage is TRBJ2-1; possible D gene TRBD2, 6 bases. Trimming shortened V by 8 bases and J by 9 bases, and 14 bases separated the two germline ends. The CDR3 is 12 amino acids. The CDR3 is CASGGGLAEQFF. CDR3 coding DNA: TGTGCCAGCGGAGGAGGGCTGGCTGAGCAGTTCTTC.

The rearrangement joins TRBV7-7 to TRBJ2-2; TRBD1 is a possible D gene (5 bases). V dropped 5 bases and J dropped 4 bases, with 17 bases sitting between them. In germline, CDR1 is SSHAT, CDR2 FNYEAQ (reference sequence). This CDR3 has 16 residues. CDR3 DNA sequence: TGTGCCAGCAGCCTAAGGCTAGGGGTGCCCACCGGGGAGCTGTTTTTT. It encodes CASSLRLGVPTGELFF.

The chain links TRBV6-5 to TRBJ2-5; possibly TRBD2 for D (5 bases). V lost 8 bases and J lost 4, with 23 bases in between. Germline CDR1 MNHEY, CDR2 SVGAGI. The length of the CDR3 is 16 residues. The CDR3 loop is CASYSGREGIRETQYF. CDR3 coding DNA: TGTGCCAGCTACTCAGGCCGGGAAGGGATAAGAGAGACCCAGTACTTC.

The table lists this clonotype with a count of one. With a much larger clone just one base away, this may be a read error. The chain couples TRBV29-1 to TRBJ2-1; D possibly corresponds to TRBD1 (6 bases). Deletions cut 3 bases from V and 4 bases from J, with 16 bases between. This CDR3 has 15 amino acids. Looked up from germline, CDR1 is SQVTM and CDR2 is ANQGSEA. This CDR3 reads CSVEGAGRVYNEQFF. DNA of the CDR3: TGCAGCGTTGAGGGGGCCGGGCGTGTATACAATGAGCAGTTCTTC.

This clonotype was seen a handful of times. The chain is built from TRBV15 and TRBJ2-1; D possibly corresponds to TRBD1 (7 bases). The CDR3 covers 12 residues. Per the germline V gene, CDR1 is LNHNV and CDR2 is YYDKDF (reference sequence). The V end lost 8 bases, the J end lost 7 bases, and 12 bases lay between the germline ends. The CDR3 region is CATGPGGNEQFF. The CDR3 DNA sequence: TGTGCCACCGGCCCAGGGGGGAATGAGCAGTTCTTC.

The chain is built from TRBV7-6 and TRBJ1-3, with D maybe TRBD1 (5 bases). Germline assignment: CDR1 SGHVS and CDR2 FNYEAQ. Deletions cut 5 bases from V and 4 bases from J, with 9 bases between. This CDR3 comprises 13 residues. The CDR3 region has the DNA TGTGCCAGCAGCCCAGGGCCCGGAAACACCATATATTTT. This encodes CASSPGPGNTIYF.

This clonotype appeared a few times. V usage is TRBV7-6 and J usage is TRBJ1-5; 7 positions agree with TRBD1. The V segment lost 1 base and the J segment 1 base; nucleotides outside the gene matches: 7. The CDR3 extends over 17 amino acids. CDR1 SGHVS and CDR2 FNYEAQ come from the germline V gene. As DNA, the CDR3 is TGTGCCAGCAGCTTAGGACGGCGGGACAGAAGCAATCAGCCCCAGCATTTT. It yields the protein CASSLGRRDRSNQPQHF. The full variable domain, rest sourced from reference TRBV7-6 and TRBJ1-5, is GAGVSQSPRYKVTKRGQDVALRCDPISGHVSLYWYRQALGQGPEFLTYFNYEAQQDKSGLPNDRFSAERPEGSISTLTIQRTEQRDSAMYRCASSLGRRDRSNQPQHFGDGTRLSIL.

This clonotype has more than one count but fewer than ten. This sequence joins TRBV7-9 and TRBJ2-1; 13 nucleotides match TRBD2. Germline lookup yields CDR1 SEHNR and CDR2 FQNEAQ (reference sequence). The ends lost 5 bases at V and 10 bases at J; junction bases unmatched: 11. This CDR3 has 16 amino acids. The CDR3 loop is CASSHVGLAGLGEQFF. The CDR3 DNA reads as TGTGCCAGCAGCCATGTGGGACTAGCGGGGTTAGGGGAGCAGTTCTTC.

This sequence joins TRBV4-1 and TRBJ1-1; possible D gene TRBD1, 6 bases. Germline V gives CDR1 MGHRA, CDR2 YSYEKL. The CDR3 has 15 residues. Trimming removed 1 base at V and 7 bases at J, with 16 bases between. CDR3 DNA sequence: TGCGCCAGCAGCCAAGGGGCGGGACAAAGTTATGAAGCTTTCTTT. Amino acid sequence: CASSQGAGQSYEAFF.

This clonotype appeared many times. The CDR3 loop is CSAIIRDRDLISGANVLTF. CDR3 DNA: TGCAGTGCTATAATCCGGGACAGGGACTTAATCTCTGGGGCCAACGTCCTGACTTTC. J is TRBJ2-6 and V is TRBV20-1; 9 positions match TRBD1. The CDR3 covers 19 residues. Germline CDR1 and CDR2: DFQATT and SNEGSKA (reference sequence). The trim removed 4 bases at V and 0 bases at J, leaving 13 bases unmatched.

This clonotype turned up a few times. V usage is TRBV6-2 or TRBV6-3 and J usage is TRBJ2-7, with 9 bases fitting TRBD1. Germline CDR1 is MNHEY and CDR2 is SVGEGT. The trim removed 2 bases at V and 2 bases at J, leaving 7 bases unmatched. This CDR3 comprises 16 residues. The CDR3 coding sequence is TGTGCCAGCAGTTACAGACCGGGACAGGGAGCCTACGAGCAGTACTTC. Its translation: CASSYRPGQGAYEQYF.

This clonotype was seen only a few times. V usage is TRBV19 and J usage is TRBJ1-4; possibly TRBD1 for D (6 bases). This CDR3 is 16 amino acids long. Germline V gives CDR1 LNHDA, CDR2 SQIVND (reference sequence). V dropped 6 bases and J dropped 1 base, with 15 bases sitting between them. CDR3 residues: CASSPWRQETNEKLFF. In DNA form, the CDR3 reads TGTGCCAGTAGCCCCTGGCGACAGGAAACTAATGAAAAACTGTTTTTT.

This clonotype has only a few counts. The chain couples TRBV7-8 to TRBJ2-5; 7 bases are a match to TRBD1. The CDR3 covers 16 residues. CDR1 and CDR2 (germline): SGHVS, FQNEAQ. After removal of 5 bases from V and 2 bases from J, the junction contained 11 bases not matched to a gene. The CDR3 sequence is CASSKMGTADQETQYF. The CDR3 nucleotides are TGTGCCAGCAGCAAGATGGGGACAGCGGATCAAGAGACCCAGTACTTC.

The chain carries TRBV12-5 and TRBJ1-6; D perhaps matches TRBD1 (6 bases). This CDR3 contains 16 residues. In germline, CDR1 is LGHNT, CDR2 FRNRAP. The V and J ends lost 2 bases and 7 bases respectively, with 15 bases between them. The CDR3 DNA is TGTGCTAGTGGTTTGACCACAGGGATCCCCAATTCACCCCTCCACTTT. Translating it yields CASGLTTGIPNSPLHF.

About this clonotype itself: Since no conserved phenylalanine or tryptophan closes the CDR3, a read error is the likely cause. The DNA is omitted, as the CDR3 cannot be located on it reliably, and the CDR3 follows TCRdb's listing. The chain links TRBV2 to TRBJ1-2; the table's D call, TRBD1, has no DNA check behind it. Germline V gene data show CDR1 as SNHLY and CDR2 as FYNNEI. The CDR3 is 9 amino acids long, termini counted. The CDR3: CASSEGPPM.